This T cell receptor beta chain stems from a study of cytomegalovirus exposure and HLA in healthy donors. As concerns this clone: Its antigen remains unknown.

Broader study findings: Later analysis associated a missense DCLRE1C variant with TCR beta V- and J-gene trimming. Later on, an analysis tied 15,000 to 20,000 TCR beta sequences to HLA alleles at 0.05 false discovery rate.

Germline lookup yields CDR1 SGDLS and CDR2 YYNGEE. The CDR3 is 18 residues long. The V and J ends lost 1 base and 5 bases, in that order; junction bases with no gene match: 13. This PCR relied on a set of 60 Vbeta primers and 13 Jbeta primers. Profiling relied on immunoSEQ multiplex PCR, and the TCRdb table lists in-frame clones only, not all of them. The sample lists more than 130,000 clones, roughly 76% occurring once. This TCR came from a human donor in good health. Sequencing input: PBMCs. The V gene is TRBV9, the J gene TRBJ2-3; 10 bases map to TRBD2. CDR3 loop: CASSVTASGSIMLDTQYF. The DNA for the CDR3 is TGTGCCAGCAGCGTAACGGCTAGCGGGAGCATTATGTTAGATACGCAGTATTTT.